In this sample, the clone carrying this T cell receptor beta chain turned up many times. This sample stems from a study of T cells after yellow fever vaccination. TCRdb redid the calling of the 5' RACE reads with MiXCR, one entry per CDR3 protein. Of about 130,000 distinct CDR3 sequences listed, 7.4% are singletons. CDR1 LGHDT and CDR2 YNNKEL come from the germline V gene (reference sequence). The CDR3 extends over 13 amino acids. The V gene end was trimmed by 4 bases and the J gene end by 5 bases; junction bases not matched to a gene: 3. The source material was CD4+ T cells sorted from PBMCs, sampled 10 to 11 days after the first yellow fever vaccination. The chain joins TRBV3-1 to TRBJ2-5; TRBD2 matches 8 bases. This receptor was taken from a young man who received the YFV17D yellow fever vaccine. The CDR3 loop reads CASSLRLAETQYF. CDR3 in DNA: TGTGCCAGCAGCCTTCGACTAGCGGAGACCCAGTACTTC.